By sample fraction, the clone carrying this T cell receptor beta chain is medium-sized. From live CD3+CD8+TCRalphabeta+ cells, four PD-1 and/or TIGIT subsets were sorted. This specimen belongs to a study of circulating CD8 cells and anti-PD-1 response in melanoma. Using around 14 ng of total RNA, TCR libraries were made with the QIAseq Immune Repertoire TCR panel. TCRdb reprocessed the reads via MiXCR and lists one record per CDR3 protein. Among over a thousand distinct CDR3 sequences listed, 6% to 7% were seen once. CDR1 and CDR2 from the germline V gene are LNHDA and SQIVND (reference sequence). The CDR3 runs to 14 residues. The ends were cut back, 7 bases at V and 2 bases at J, with 15 bases in the middle.

This specimen consisted of CD8+ T cells from PBMCs, obtained at baseline or after one month of anti-PD-1 therapy (not recorded which). The genes are TRBV19 and TRBJ2-7; D may match TRBD1 or TRBD2 (5 bases each). The sequence came from a human donor with melanoma. CDR3 in amino acids: CASTPGRGPYEQYF. For the CDR3, the DNA is TGTGCCAGTACTCCGGGACGGGGACCCTACGAGCAGTACTTC.